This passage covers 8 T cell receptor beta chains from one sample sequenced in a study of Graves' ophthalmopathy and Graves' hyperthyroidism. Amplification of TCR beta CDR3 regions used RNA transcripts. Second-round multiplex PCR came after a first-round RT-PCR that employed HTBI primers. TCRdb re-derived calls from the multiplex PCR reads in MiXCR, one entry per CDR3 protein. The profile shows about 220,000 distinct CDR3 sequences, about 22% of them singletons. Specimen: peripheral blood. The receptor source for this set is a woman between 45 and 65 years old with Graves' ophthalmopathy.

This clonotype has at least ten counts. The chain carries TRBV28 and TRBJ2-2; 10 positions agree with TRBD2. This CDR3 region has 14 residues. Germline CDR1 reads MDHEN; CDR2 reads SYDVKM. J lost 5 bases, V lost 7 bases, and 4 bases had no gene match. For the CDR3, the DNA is TGTGCCAGCACTTTTAGCGGGAGGACCGGGGAGCTGTTTTTT. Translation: CASTFSGRTGELFF.

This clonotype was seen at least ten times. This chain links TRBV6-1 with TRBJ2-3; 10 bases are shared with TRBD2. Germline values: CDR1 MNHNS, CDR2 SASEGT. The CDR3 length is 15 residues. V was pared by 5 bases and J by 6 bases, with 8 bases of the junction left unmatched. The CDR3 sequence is CASSILAGEEDTQYF. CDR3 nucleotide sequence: TGTGCCAGCAGTATCCTAGCGGGAGAAGAGGATACGCAGTATTTT.

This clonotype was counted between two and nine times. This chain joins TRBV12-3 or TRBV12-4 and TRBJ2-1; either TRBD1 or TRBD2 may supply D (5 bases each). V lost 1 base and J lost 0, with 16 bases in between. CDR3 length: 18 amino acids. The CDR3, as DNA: TGTGCCAGCAGTTTAGGGCGATGGGGGTCAATCTCCTACAATGAGCAGTTCTTC. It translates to CASSLGRWGSISYNEQFF.

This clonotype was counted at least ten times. The CDR3 nucleotides are TGTGCCAGCATCGCGGGACTCCTCACAGATACGCAGTATTTT. The encoded protein is CASIAGLLTDTQYF. The rearrangement joins TRBV6-2 or TRBV6-3 to TRBJ2-3; perhaps TRBD2 as D (6 bases). Trimming removed 7 bases at V and 2 bases at J, with 13 bases between. From germline, CDR1 is MNHEY and CDR2 SVGEGT. The CDR3 loop spans 14 amino acids.

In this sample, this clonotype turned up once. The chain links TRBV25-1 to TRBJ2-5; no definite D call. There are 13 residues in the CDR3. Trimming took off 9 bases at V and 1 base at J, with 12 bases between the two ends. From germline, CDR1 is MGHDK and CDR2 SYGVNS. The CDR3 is CASWQASQETQYF. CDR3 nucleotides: TGTGCCAGTTGGCAGGCGAGCCAAGAGACCCAGTACTTC.

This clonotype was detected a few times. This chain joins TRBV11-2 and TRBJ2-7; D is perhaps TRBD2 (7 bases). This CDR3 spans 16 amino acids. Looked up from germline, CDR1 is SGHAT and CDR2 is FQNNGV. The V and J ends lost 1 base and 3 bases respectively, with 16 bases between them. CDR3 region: CASSLVEQGGFYEQYF. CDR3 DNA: TGTGCCAGCAGCTTAGTAGAACAGGGAGGGTTCTACGAGCAGTACTTC. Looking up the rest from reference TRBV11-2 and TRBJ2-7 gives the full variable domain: EAGVAQSPRYKIIEKRQSVAFWCNPISGHATLYWYQQILGQGPKLLIQFQNNGVVDDSQLPKDRFSAERLKGVDSTLKIQPAKLEDSAVYLCASSLVEQGGFYEQYFGPGTRLTVT.

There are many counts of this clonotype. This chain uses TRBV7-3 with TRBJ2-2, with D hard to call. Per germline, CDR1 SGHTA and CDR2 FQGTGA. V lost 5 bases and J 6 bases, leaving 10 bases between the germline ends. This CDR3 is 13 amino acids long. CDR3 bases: TGTGCCAGCAGCCTAGACTCGTCCGGGGAGCTGTTTTTT. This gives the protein CASSLDSSGELFF.

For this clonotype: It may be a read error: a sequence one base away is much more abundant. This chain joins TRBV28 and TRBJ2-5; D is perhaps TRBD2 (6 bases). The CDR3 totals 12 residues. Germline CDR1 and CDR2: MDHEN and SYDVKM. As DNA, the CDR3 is TGTGCCACTGGCGGGGTGCAAGAGACCCAGAACTTC. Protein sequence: CATGGVQETQNF.